One T cell receptor (beta chain) is described in this entry. Its antigen target is currently unknown. Base qualities are not provided; no much larger clone lies one nucleotide away. These data come from a study of PD-1 blockade in classical Hodgkin lymphoma (dated by TCRdb to about 2020). Regarding the research as a whole: Nivolumab dosing was 3 mg/kg intravenously every 2 weeks, continuing until either disease progression or unacceptable toxicity. To define a peripheral blood immune signature of response to PD-1 blockade in classical Hodgkin lymphoma, the study combined TCR beta sequencing with CyTOF.

CDR1 and CDR2 (MNHNS, SASEGT) derive from the germline V gene. V gives up 3 bases and J gives up 13 bases, and the segment between their germline ends measures 21 bases. Inclusive of the bounding cysteine and phenylalanine, the CDR3 is 14 residues long. The kept DNA is CDR3 alone, 42 bases in frame from the first base. The meaning of the sample's time point label: cycle 2 day 1 (C2D1) of nivolumab. Every trial patient had relapsed after autologous stem cell transplantation, and cohorts A, B and C differed in prior brentuximab vedotin exposure. The trial cohort included 45 to 65 patients with relapsed/refractory classical Hodgkin lymphoma, and each patient had a best overall response of complete response, partial response or progressive disease. Single-agent nivolumab was administered to trial patients in the multi-cohort phase II CheckMate 205 trial. An independent review committee assessed best overall response by applying the 2007 International Working Group response criteria. PBMCs from the trial were collected at three points: immediately before nivolumab initiation (C1D1), and during therapy at cycle 2 day 1 and cycle 4 day 1. After peripheral blood was drawn into 8 mL Vacutainer Cell Preparation Tubes, PBMCs were isolated by centrifugation and then cryopreserved.

Genomic DNA was extracted with the Qiagen DNeasy kit from unsorted PBMCs and from negatively selected CD4+ and CD8+ fractions. Using primers that anneal to V and J segments, immunoSEQ multiplex PCR amplified the TCR beta CDR3 regions. A synthetic immune receptor repertoire was used to minimize amplification bias, and any remaining bias was removed computationally after sequencing. As for the original processing: Custom Python scripts were used to quantify repertoire diversity as the Shannon entropy index. Unsorted, CD4+ and CD8+ repertoires were examined separately, except in combined analyses, for which CD4+ and CD8+ sequences were merged in silico. A clone counted as expanded when the clone's frequency after treatment rose at least 2-fold relative to C1D1, and clones undetected at baseline were given a pseudocount of 0.5. Singleton clones were defined as clones with 0 or 1 copy at C1D1, and non-singleton clones were defined as clones with 2 or more copies. Clones expanded in unsorted samples were assigned a CD4+, CD8+ or unknown annotation through matching of protein sequences in sorted samples from the same patient. Diversity changes from C1D1 to C4D1 were tested in paired samples using Wilcoxon tests. TCRdb took over this immuneACCESS table, retaining in-frame rearrangements with V and J assigned. Such tables are incomplete; in checked studies, under half of the missing clones stem from an unresolved V gene, and the remainder is unexplained. D and trimming were read from the DNA, whereas the V and J calls and clone size are those reported in that table. In this sample the table shows about 27,000 clones, less than 80% of which occur a single time. Jointly, the top ten make up about 33% of the sample.

The study at large found these results: Trial patients achieving complete response had baseline diversity similar to newly diagnosed patients, whereas partial responders and progressors had significantly lower diversity. Only a single clinical trial cohort was studied, and what caused the repertoire differences, possibly disease activity or prior therapy, remained undefined. Newly diagnosed patients were reported to have lower baseline TCR diversity than healthy donors, and relapsed/refractory patients were reported to have lower baseline TCR diversity still. Lower diversity was seen in patients whose nivolumab began less than 1 year after ASCT, and these patients were left out of later analyses so that immune reconstitution would not confound the results. CD4+ but not CD8+ TCR diversity rose significantly by C4D1 (p=0.0027 vs p=0.16), most apparent in complete responders (p=0.02).

This chain joins TRBV6-1 to TRBJ1-2; the D gene is unclear. The TCR sequence derives from a human donor with classical Hodgkin lymphoma. The input for sequencing was peripheral blood mononuclear cells (PBMCs), taken before the second cycle of nivolumab. CDR3 protein: CASSDQASGVYRTF. At the DNA level, the sequence is TGTGCCAGCAGTGACCAGGCGTCCGGGGTCTACCGCACCTTC.